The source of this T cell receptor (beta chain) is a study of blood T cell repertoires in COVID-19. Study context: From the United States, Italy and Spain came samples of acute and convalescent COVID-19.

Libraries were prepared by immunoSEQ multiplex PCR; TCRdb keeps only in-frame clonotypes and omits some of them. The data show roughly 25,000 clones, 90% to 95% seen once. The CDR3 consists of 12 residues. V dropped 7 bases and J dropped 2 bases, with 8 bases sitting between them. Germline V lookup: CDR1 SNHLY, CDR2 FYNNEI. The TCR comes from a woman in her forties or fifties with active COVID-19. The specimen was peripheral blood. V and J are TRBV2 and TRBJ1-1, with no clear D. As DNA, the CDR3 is TGTGCCAGCACCAGACAAAACACTGAAGCTTTCTTT. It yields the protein CASTRQNTEAFF.